The 29 T cell receptor beta chains given below trace back to one sample, sequenced in a study of blood T cell repertoires in COVID-19 (TCRdb year 2020). Receptors were amplified or captured by the immunoSEQ multiplex PCR assay. The table comes from immuneACCESS by way of TCRdb, which keeps in-frame sequences with V and J called. Part of the clones is missing from these tables; in studies checked, under half for an unresolved V gene and the rest for unknown reasons. The sample table holds a few hundred thousand clones, of which about nine tenths were seen once. The ten largest clones take up 6% to 6.5% of the sample. Sequenced sample: peripheral blood. The receptors stem from a woman aged 25 to 39 with COVID-19, enrolled during active disease.

The chain has TRBV27 and TRBJ2-5; D unresolved. Germline V gene data show CDR1 as MNHEY and CDR2 as SMNVEV (reference sequence). V lost 6 bases to trimming and J lost 4 bases, with 6 bases between them. The CDR3 sequence is 11 residues long. The CDR3 reads CASSYRETQYF. CDR3 in DNA: TGTGCCAGCAGCTACAGAGAGACCCAGTACTTC.

V is TRBV27 and J is TRBJ1-1; D remains unclear. The germline V gene encodes CDR1 MNHEY and CDR2 SMNVEV (reference sequence). Trimming shortened V by 0 bases and J by 5 bases, and 7 bases separated the two germline ends. The CDR3 runs 13 residues. DNA of the CDR3: TGTGCCAGCAGTTTATCACGGTGGACTGAAGCTTTCTTT. Amino acid sequence: CASSLSRWTEAFF.

The chain uses TRBV10-1 and TRBJ2-1, with no clear D. The CDR3 totals 15 residues. Deletions cut 2 bases from V and 3 bases from J, with 11 bases between. CDR1 is WNHNN and CDR2 is SYGVQD in the germline V gene (reference sequence). The CDR3 loop is CASSETAGDYNEQFF. The CDR3 bases are TGCGCCAGCAGTGAGACGGCAGGTGACTACAATGAGCAGTTCTTC.

The chain recombines TRBV19 with TRBJ2-3; TRBD2 aligns across 9 bases. Unmatched junction bases numbered 7, after V lost 4 bases and J lost 5 bases. This CDR3 is 15 amino acids long. The V gene's germline CDR1 is LNHDA and CDR2 SQIVND (reference sequence). DNA of the CDR3: TGTGCCAGTAGTAGGGGAGCGGGGGGAGGAGATACGCAGTATTTT. Translating it yields CASSRGAGGGDTQYF.

The chain links TRBV7-6 to TRBJ2-5; 10 positions agree with TRBD2. The germline V gene has CDR1 SGHVS and CDR2 FNYEAQ. This CDR3 spans 15 amino acids. V lost 6 bases and J lost 2; bases outside the gene matches: 6. The CDR3 region is CASRPKLAGQETQYF. CDR3 in DNA: TGTGCCAGCAGACCTAAACTAGCGGGGCAAGAGACCCAGTACTTC.

This clone was picked up a small number of times. V usage is TRBV6-5 and J usage is TRBJ2-2; D is possibly TRBD1 (5 bases). Trimming stripped 5 bases from V and 7 bases from J, with 8 bases between. The V gene's germline CDR1 is MNHEY and CDR2 SVGAGI. The CDR3 consists of 12 residues. CDR3 DNA: TGTGCCAGCAGTCCCGACAGCGGGGAGCTGTTTTTT. Protein: CASSPDSGELFF.

This CDR3 is CASSLAAGREQYF. CDR3 sequence (DNA): TGTGCCAGCAGCTTAGCTGCAGGCAGAGAGCAGTACTTC. The chain joins TRBV7-2 to TRBJ2-7; D ambiguous. The CDR3 totals 13 residues. The germline gives CDR1 SGHTA, CDR2 FQGNSA. Trimming took 0 bases from V and 7 from J, leaving 10 bases between them.

CDR3 in amino acids: CASSSGRGLMGYTF. The CDR3, as DNA: TGTGCCAGTAGTAGTGGGAGGGGCTTAATGGGCTACACCTTC. The J gene is TRBJ1-2, the V gene TRBV19, with D maybe TRBD1 (5 bases). V was pared by 4 bases and J by 8 bases, with 17 bases between. Germline values: CDR1 LNHDA, CDR2 SQIVND (reference sequence). The CDR3 extends over 14 amino acids.

This clone has a count of ten or more. This CDR3 fails to terminate in the conserved phenylalanine or tryptophan, so it likely reflects a read error. No DNA is shown, since the ends of the CDR3 on it are uncertain; the CDR3 is the one TCRdb lists. The V and J genes are TRBV28 and TRBJ1-4; the table's D call TRBD1 went unverified against the DNA. CDR1 is MDHEN, CDR2 SYDVKM, per germline. The CDR3 has 11 residues if both end residues are counted. CDR3 residues: CASSTRDRVMI.

The chain carries TRBV7-2 and TRBJ2-1; possibly TRBD2 for D (6 bases). The CDR3 runs to 15 residues. V lost 5 bases, J lost 8 bases, and 19 bases lay in between. Germline V CDR1 and CDR2: SGHTA, FQGNSA. The CDR3 DNA sequence: TGTGCCAGCAGCCCCCCGGGGCTAGCGCAGCATGAGCAGTTCTTC. Translated, it gives CASSPPGLAQHEQFF.

The chain has TRBV5-6 and TRBJ1-1; D unresolved. The CDR3 loop spans 12 amino acids. V lost 2 bases and J lost 6, with 8 bases in between. Germline values: CDR1 SGHDT, CDR2 YYEEEE. The CDR3 DNA reads as TGTGCCAGCAGCTTCGGTTTCTCTGAAGCTTTCTTT. Protein product: CASSFGFSEAFF. The full variable domain, completed using reference TRBV5-6 and TRBJ1-1, is DAGVTQSPTHLIKTRGQQVTLRCSPKSGHDTVSWYQQALGQGPQFIFQYYEEEERQRGNFPDRFSGHQFPNYSSELNVNALLLGDSALYLCASSFGFSEAFFGQGTRLTVV.

The chain joins TRBV19 to TRBJ1-2; D possibly corresponds to TRBD1 (6 bases). V lost 7 bases and J 8 bases, leaving 14 bases between the germline ends. The CDR3 spans 12 residues. CDR1 LNHDA and CDR2 SQIVND come from the germline V gene (reference sequence). The CDR3 is CASKEGELGYTF. CDR3 nucleotides: TGTGCCAGTAAAGAGGGGGAGTTGGGCTACACCTTC.

J is TRBJ1-5 and V is TRBV6-6; 8 nucleotides align to TRBD1. Germline V gene sequence: CDR1 MNHNY, CDR2 SVGAGI (reference sequence). The CDR3 sequence is 14 residues long. Trimming at V came to 6 bases and at J to 2 bases, leaving 3 bases not matched to a gene. The CDR3 sequence is CASSGQGRNQPQHF. The CDR3 nucleotides read TGTGCCAGCAGCGGACAGGGCCGCAATCAGCCCCAGCATTTT.

The J gene is TRBJ2-5, the V gene TRBV6-6; 9 positions match TRBD1. V trimming: 7 bases; J trimming: 5 bases; junction bases outside the gene matches: 8. Germline CDR1 reads MNHNY; CDR2 reads SVGAGI (reference sequence). The CDR3 is made up of 14 amino acids. The CDR3 spells CASIAGTGRETQYF. DNA of the CDR3: TGTGCCAGCATCGCCGGGACAGGGCGGGAGACCCAGTACTTC.

The rearrangement links TRBV4-3 to TRBJ2-3; TRBD2 matches 11 bases. Trimming at V came to 0 bases and at J to 0 bases, leaving 14 bases not matched to a gene. The CDR3 is 21 amino acids. Per germline, CDR1 LGHNA and CDR2 YSLEER. CDR3 bases: TGCGCCAGCAGCCAAGAAAGGATAAGGGTAGCGGGGGGGCCGAGCACAGATACGCAGTATTTT. It encodes CASSQERIRVAGGPSTDTQYF.

The chain employs TRBV5-1 and TRBJ2-1; 9 positions agree with TRBD1. Looked up from germline, CDR1 is SGHRS and CDR2 is YFSETQ. The CDR3 is 15 residues long. With V trimmed by 5 bases and J by 4 bases, 7 bases remained unmatched. The DNA of the CDR3 is TGCGCCAGCAGTCACGCCGGGACAGGGTACAATGAGCAGTTCTTC. It translates to CASSHAGTGYNEQFF.

The rearrangement joins TRBV29-1 to TRBJ2-5; D might be TRBD2 (6 bases). This CDR3 has 13 residues. Germline values: CDR1 SQVTM, CDR2 ANQGSEA. Trimming shortened V by 5 bases and J by 5 bases, and 15 bases separated the two germline ends. The CDR3 nucleotides are TGCAGCGTTCCGGGGGTTGGGAGCGAGACCCAGTACTTC. Translating gives CSVPGVGSETQYF.

The chain links TRBV24-1 to TRBJ2-3, with 8 bases fitting TRBD2. CDR1 is KGHDR, CDR2 SFDVKD, per germline. CDR3 length equals 15 residues. Trimming removed 7 bases from V and 0 bases from J; junction bases left unmatched: 5. The CDR3 protein is CATSPGLGSTDTQYF. CDR3 nucleotide sequence: TGTGCCACCAGCCCGGGACTAGGTAGCACAGATACGCAGTATTTT.

The J gene is TRBJ2-4, the V gene TRBV19; D remains ambiguous. Trimming took 3 bases from V and 0 from J, leaving 9 bases between them. This CDR3 region has 15 residues. The germline V gene encodes CDR1 LNHDA and CDR2 SQIVND (reference sequence). CDR3 sequence (DNA): TGTGCCAGTAGTATTGCGCACCTAGCCAAAAACATTCAGTACTTC. This translates into CASSIAHLAKNIQYF.

The rearrangement links TRBV5-1 to TRBJ2-5, with TRBD1 matching over 7 bases. Germline V CDR1 and CDR2: SGHRS, YFSETQ. V lost 5 bases to trimming and J lost 1 base; unmatched junction nucleotides: 17. The CDR3 length is 18 residues. The CDR3 loop is CASSNWGQLGVSQETQYF. CDR3 in DNA: TGCGCCAGCAGTAACTGGGGACAGCTTGGGGTATCCCAAGAGACCCAGTACTTC.

This clone was recorded only once. The chain links TRBV7-6 to TRBJ2-1; D is unresolved. Germline V lookup: CDR1 SGHVS, CDR2 FNYEAQ. There are 14 residues in the CDR3. Trimming took 5 bases from V and 2 from J, leaving 10 bases between them. CDR3 protein: CASSPHYPYNEQFF. The CDR3 region has the DNA TGTGCCAGCAGCCCCCACTACCCCTACAATGAGCAGTTCTTC.

The gene calls are TRBV30 and TRBJ2-7, with TRBD2 matching over 7 bases. The CDR3 is made up of 15 amino acids. Germline trimming cut 0 bases from V and 6 bases from J; bases unmatched to any gene: 11. From germline, CDR1 is GTSNPN and CDR2 SVGIG (reference sequence). CDR3 in amino acids: CAWSVGRAFFSEQYV. In nucleotides, the CDR3 is TGTGCCTGGAGTGTAGGGAGGGCCTTTTTCTCCGAGCAGTACGTC.

The chain links TRBV27 to TRBJ2-1; 7 bases fit TRBD1. Unmatched junction bases numbered 8, after V lost 6 bases and J lost 6 bases. The germline V gene has CDR1 MNHEY and CDR2 SMNVEV (reference sequence). The CDR3 is 14 amino acids. CDR3: CASSRGTARNEQFF. CDR3 in DNA: TGTGCCAGCAGCCGTGGGACAGCACGCAATGAGCAGTTCTTC.

The V call is TRBV6-5, the J call TRBJ1-2; maybe TRBD1 (5 bases). Looked up from germline, CDR1 is MNHEY and CDR2 is SVGAGI. CDR3 length: 12 amino acids. V lost 7 bases, J lost 6 bases, and 12 bases lay in between. The CDR3 here is CASTRGGDGYTF. The CDR3 DNA reads as TGTGCCAGCACCCGTGGGGGGGATGGCTACACCTTC.

In the case of this clone: The same CDR3 also results from other DNA sequences found in this sample. The chain employs TRBV9 and TRBJ2-3, with 7 bases lining up with TRBD2. The CDR3 is 14 amino acids. V lost 2 bases and J lost 0; bases outside the gene matches: 0. Germline V CDR1 and CDR2: SGDLS, YYNGEE. In DNA, the CDR3 is TGTGCCAGCAGCGTTAGCGGGAGCACAGATACGCAGTATTTT. Encoded protein: CASSVSGSTDTQYF.

The chain recombines TRBV11-2 with TRBJ2-7, with 7 bases aligning to TRBD2. This CDR3 is 15 amino acids long. V lost 8 bases and J lost 6; bases outside the gene matches: 16. The germline gives CDR1 SGHAT, CDR2 FQNNGV. The chain's CDR3 is CASGADSGIRGEQYF. The CDR3 region has the DNA TGTGCCAGCGGAGCCGACAGCGGGATTAGAGGCGAGCAGTACTTC.

The chain combines TRBV7-9 with TRBJ1-4, with 8 nucleotides matching TRBD1. The germline gives CDR1 SEHNR, CDR2 FQNEAQ (reference sequence). The CDR3 has 14 residues. The junction had 6 bases not matched to a gene; V was cut back by 5 bases and J by 7 bases. The CDR3 region is CASSPTGVVEKLFF. DNA for the CDR3: TGTGCCAGCAGCCCGACAGGGGTGGTTGAAAAACTGTTTTTT.

This clone was counted between two and nine times. The J gene is TRBJ2-2, the V gene TRBV5-1; tentatively, D is TRBD2 (5 bases). The CDR3 sequence is 17 residues long. Trimming took off 4 bases at V and 6 bases at J, with 22 bases between the two ends. Germline V lookup: CDR1 SGHRS, CDR2 YFSETQ. The CDR3 DNA follows: TGCGCCAGCAGCCCCGGTAGGGCTAGCAGGAGTCCCGGGGAGCTGTTTTTT. It translates to CASSPGRASRSPGELFF. Supplemented by reference TRBV5-1 and TRBJ2-2, the full variable domain reads KAGVTQTPRYLIKTRGQQVTLSCSPISGHRSVSWYQQTPGQGLQFLFEYFSETQRNKGNFPGRFSGRQFSNSRSEMNVSTLELGDSALYLCASSPGRASRSPGELFFGEGSRLTVL.

V usage is TRBV27 and J usage is TRBJ1-5; D is unresolved. The V gene lost 1 base and the J gene lost 0 bases, with 7 bases spanning the gap. There are 15 residues in the CDR3. Germline V gives CDR1 MNHEY, CDR2 SMNVEV (reference sequence). The CDR3 DNA reads as TGTGCCAGCAGTTTATGGGCCTCTAGCAATCAGCCCCAGCATTTT. Amino acid sequence: CASSLWASSNQPQHF.